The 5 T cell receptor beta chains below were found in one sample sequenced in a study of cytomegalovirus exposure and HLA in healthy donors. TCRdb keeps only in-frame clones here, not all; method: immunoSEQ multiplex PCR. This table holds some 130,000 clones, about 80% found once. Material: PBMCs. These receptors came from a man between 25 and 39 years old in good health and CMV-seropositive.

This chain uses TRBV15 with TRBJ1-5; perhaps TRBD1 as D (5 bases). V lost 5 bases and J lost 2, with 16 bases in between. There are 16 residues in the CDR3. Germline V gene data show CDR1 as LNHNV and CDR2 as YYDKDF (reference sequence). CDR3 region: CATSPWGIQGNQPQHF. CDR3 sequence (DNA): TGTGCCACCAGCCCTTGGGGCATTCAGGGCAATCAGCCCCAGCATTTT.

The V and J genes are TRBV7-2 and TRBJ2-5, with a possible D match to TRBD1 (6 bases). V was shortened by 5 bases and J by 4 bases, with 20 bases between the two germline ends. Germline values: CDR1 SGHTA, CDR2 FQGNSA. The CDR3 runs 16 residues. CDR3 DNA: TGTGCCAGCAGCCATCGCTACAGGGAAACCGGAGAGACCCAGTACTTC. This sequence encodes CASSHRYRETGETQYF.

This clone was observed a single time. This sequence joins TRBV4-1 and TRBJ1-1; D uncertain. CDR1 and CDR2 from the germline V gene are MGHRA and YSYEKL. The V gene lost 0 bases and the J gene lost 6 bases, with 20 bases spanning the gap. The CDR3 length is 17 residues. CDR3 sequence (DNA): TGCGCCAGCAGCCAAGATCCGGGAGACCTCGGGCGGGCTGAAGCTTTCTTT. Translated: CASSQDPGDLGRAEAFF.

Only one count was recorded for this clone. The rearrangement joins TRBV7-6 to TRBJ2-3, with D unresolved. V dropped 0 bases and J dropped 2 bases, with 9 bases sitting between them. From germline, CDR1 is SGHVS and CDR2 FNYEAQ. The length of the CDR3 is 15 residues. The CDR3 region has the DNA TGTGCCAGCAGCTTAGCAGCGCTCCCCACAGATACGCAGTATTTT. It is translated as CASSLAALPTDTQYF.

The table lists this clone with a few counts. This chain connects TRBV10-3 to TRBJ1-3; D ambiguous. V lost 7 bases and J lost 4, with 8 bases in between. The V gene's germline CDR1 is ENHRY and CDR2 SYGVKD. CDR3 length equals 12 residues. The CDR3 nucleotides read TGTGCCATCATGGGCCTAGGAAACACCATATATTTT. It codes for CAIMGLGNTIYF.